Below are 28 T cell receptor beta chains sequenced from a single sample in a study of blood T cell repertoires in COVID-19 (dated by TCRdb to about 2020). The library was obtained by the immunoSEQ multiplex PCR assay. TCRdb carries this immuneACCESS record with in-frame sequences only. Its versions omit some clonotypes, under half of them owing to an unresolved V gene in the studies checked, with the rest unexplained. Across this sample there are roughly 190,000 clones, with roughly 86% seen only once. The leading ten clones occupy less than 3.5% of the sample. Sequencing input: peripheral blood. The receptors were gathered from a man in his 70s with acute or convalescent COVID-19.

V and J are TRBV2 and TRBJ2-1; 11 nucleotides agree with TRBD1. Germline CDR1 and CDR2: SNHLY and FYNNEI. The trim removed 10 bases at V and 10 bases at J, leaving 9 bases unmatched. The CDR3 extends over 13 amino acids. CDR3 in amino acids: CAIGTGGVEEQFF. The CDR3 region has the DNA TGTGCCATCGGGACAGGGGGGGTTGAAGAGCAGTTCTTC.

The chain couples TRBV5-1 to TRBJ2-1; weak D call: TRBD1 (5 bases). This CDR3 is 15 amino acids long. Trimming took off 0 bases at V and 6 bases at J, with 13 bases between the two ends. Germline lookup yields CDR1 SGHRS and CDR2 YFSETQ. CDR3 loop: CASSLAAGKSNEQFF. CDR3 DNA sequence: TGCGCCAGCAGCTTGGCGGCAGGGAAGTCCAATGAGCAGTTCTTC.

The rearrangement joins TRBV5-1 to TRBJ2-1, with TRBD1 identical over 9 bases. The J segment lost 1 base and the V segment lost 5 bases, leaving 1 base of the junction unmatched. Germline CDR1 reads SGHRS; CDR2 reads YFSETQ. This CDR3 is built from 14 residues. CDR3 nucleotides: TGCGCCAGCAGGGGGACAGGGTCCTACAATGAGCAGTTCTTC. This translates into CASRGTGSYNEQFF.

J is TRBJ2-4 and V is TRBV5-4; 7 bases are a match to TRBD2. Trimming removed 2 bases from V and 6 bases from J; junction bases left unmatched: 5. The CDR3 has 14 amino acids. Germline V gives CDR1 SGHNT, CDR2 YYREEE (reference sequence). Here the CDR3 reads CASSFSGGGNIQYF. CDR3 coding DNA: TGTGCCAGCAGCTTCTCGGGGGGTGGAAACATTCAGTACTTC. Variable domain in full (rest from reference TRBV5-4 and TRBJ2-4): ETGVTQSPTHLIKTRGQQVTLRCSSQSGHNTVSWYQQALGQGPQFIFQYYREEENGRGNFPPRFSGLQFPNYSSELNVNALELDDSALYLCASSFSGGGNIQYFGAGTRLSVL.

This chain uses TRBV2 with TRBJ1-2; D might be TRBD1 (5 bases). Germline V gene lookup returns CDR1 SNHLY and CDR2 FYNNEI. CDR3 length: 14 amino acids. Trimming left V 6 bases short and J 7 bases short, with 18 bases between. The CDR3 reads CASSAGDSRFGYTF. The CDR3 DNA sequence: TGTGCCAGCAGCGCTGGGGACTCACGTTTTGGCTACACCTTC.

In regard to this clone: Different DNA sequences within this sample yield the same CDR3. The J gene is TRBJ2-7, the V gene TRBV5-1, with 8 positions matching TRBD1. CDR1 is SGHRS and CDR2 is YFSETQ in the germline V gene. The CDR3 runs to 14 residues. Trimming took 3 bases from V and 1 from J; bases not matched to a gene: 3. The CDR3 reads CASSSGTGSYEQYF. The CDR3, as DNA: TGCGCCAGCAGCTCCGGGACAGGATCCTACGAGCAGTACTTC.

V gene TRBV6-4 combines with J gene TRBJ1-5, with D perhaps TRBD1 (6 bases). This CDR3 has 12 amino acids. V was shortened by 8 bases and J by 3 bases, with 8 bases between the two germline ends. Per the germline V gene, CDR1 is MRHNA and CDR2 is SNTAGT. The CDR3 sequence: CASGGPNQPQHF. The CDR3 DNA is TGTGCCAGCGGGGGCCCCAATCAGCCCCAGCATTTT.

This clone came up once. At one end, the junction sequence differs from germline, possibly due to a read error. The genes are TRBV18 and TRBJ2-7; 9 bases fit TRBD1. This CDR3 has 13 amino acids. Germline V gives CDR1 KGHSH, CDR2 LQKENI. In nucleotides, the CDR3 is TGTGCCAGCTCACCCACCCACGGGGACAGGGAGTGCTTC. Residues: CASSPTHGDRECF.

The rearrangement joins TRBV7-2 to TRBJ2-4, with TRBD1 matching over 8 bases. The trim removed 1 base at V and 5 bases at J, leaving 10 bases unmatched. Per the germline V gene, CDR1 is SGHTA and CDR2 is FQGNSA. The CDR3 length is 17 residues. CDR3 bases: TGTGCCAGCAGCTTAGTTGGGACAGGTCTTGGGGAAAACATTCAGTACTTC. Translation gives CASSLVGTGLGENIQYF.

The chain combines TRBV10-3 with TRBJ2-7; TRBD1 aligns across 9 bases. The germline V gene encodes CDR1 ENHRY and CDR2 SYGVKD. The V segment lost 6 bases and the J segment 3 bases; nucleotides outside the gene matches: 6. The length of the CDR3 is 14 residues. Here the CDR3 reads CAISPQTGGYEQYF. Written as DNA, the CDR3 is TGTGCCATCAGCCCACAGACAGGGGGCTACGAGCAGTACTTC.

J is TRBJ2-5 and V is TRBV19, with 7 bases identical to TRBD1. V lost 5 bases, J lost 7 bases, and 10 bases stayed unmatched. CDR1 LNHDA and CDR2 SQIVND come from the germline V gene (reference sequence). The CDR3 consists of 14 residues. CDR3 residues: CASSPRDSQLTQYF. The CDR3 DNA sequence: TGTGCCAGTAGTCCTCGGGACAGCCAACTGACCCAGTACTTC.

The CDR3 bases are TGTGCCAGCAGCGCCTACCTCCCGGTAAACACCATATATTTT. Its protein product is CASSAYLPVNTIYF. The V gene is TRBV5-8, the J gene TRBJ1-3; D call uncertain. This CDR3 has 14 amino acids. Trimming stripped 4 bases from V and 6 bases from J, with 14 bases between. Germline V gene lookup returns CDR1 SGHTS and CDR2 YDEGEE.

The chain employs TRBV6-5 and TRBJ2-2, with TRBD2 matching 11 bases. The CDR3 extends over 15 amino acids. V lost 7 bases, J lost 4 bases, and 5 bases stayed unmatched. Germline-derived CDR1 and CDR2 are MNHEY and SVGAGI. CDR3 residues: CASIFSGGATGELFF. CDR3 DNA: TGTGCCAGCATTTTTAGCGGGGGGGCCACCGGGGAGCTGTTTTTT.

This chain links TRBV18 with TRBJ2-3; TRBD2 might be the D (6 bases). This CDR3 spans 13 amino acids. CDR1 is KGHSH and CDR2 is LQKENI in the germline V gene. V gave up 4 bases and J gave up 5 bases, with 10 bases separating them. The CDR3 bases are TGTGCCAGCTCACGGCCGGGGGAAGATACGCAGTATTTT. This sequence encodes CASSRPGEDTQYF.

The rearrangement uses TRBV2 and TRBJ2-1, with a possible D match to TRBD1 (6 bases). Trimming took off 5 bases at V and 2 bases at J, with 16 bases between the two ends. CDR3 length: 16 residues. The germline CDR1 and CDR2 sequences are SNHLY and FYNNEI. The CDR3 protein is CASSTNPGTTYNEQFF. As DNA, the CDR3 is TGTGCCAGCAGTACAAACCCCGGGACAACCTACAATGAGCAGTTCTTC. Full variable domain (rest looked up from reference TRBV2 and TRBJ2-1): EPEVTQTPSHQVTQMGQEVILRCVPISNHLYFYWYRQILGQKVEFLVSFYNNEISEKSEIFDDQFSVERPDGSNFTLKIRSTKLEDSAMYFCASSTNPGTTYNEQFFGPGTRLTVL.

This CDR3 is CASSWEGHRGYTF. The CDR3 nucleotides read TGTGCCAGCAGTTGGGAGGGGCATCGAGGCTACACCTTC. The chain links TRBV12-3 or TRBV12-4 to TRBJ1-2; TRBD1 might be the D (5 bases). V was clipped by 4 bases and J by 8 bases, with 14 bases between them. The CDR3 is 13 residues long.

The CDR3 protein is CASSIASGGLDTQYF. The CDR3 coding sequence is TGTGCCAGTAGTATCGCTAGCGGGGGACTAGATACGCAGTATTTT. The chain is built from TRBV19 and TRBJ2-3; 10 positions match TRBD2. Germline V CDR1 and CDR2: LNHDA, SQIVND (reference sequence). Losses at the gene ends were 3 bases for V and 5 bases for J; bases not matched to a gene: 5. There are 15 residues in the CDR3.

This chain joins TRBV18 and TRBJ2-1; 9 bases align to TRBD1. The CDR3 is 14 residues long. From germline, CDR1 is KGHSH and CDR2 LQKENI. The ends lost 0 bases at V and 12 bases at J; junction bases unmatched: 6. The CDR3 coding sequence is TGTGCCAGCTCACCACCCGGGACAGGGAGAGGGCAGTTCTTC. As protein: CASSPPGTGRGQFF.

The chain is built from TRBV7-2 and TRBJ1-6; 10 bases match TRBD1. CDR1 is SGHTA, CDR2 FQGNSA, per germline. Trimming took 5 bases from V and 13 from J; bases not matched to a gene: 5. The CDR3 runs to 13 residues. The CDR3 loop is CASSVRQGAPLHF. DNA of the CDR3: TGTGCCAGCAGCGTTCGACAGGGGGCGCCCCTCCACTTT.

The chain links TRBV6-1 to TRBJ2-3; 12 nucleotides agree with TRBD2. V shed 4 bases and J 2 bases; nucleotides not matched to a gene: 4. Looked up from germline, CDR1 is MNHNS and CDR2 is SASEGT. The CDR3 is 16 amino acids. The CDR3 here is CASSVGLAGFTDTQYF. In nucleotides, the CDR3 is TGTGCCAGCAGTGTAGGACTAGCGGGATTCACAGATACGCAGTATTTT.

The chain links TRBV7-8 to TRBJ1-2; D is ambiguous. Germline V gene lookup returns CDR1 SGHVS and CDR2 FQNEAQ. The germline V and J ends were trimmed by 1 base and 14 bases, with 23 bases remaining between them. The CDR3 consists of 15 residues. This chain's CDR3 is CASSLVRQVTLVSTF. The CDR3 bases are TGTGCCAGCAGCTTAGTCCGGCAGGTCACCCTCGTGTCGACCTTC.

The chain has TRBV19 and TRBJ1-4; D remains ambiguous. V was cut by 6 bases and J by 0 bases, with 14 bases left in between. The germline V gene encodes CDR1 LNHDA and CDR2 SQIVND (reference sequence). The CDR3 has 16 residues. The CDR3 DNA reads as TGTGCCAGTAGCTCCCGAGCTTATGCAACTAATGAAAAACTGTTTTTT. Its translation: CASSSRAYATNEKLFF.

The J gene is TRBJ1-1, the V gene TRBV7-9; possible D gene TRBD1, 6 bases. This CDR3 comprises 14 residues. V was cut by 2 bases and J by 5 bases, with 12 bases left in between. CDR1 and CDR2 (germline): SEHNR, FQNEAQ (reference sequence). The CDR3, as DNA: TGTGCCAGCAGCTTACAAGGCGGACAGACTGAAGCTTTCTTT. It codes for CASSLQGGQTEAFF.

CDR3: CAASRTGYEQYF. DNA for the CDR3: TGTGCCGCTTCCCGGACTGGCTACGAGCAGTACTTC. The chain carries TRBV15 and TRBJ2-7; D is perhaps TRBD2 (5 bases). Germline lookup yields CDR1 LNHNV and CDR2 YYDKDF (reference sequence). The CDR3 is 12 amino acids. V was shortened by 11 bases and J by 3 bases, with 14 bases between the two germline ends.

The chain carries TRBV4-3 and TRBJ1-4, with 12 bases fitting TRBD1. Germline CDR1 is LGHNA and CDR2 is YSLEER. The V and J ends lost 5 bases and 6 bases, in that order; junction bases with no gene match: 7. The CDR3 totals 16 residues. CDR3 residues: CASSRGQGASDEKLFF. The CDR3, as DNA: TGCGCCAGCAGCAGGGGACAGGGGGCTTCAGATGAAAAACTGTTTTTT.

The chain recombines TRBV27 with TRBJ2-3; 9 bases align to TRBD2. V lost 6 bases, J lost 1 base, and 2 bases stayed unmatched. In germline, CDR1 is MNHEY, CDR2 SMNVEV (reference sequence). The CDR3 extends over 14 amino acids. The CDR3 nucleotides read TGTGCCAGCAGATTAGCGGGGGGCACAGATACGCAGTATTTT. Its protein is CASRLAGGTDTQYF.

CDR3 in amino acids: CASSLDRNQPQHF. Here the CDR3 DNA reads TGTGCCAGCAGCTTGGACAGGAATCAGCCCCAGCATTTT. The chain couples TRBV5-4 to TRBJ1-5; D is possibly TRBD1 (5 bases). This CDR3 is built from 13 residues. Germline CDR1 is SGHNT and CDR2 is YYREEE (reference sequence). V lost 0 bases and J lost 4, with 5 bases in between. The full variable domain, its missing parts supplied by reference TRBV5-4 and TRBJ1-5, is ETGVTQSPTHLIKTRGQQVTLRCSSQSGHNTVSWYQQALGQGPQFIFQYYREEENGRGNFPPRFSGLQFPNYSSELNVNALELDDSALYLCASSLDRNQPQHFGDGTRLSIL.

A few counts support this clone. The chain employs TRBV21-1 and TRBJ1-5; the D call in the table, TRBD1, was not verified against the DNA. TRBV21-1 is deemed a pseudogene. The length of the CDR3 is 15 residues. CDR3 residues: CASSKGGVAWGPQHF. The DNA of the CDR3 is TGTGCCAGCAGCAAAGGGGGCGTCGCCTGGGGCCCCCAGCATTTT.